Below are 27 T cell receptor delta chains sequenced from a single sample in a study of Vδ1+ human thymocytes. Their antigen targets remain unknown. Study-wide points: Thymic TRG and TRD repertoires appeared highly polyclonal.

Extracted RNA was reverse transcribed into cDNA. The CDR3 regions were amplified by multiplex PCR from V-gene primers to a constant-region primer. TCRdb re-identified clones in the multiplex PCR reads via CATT. The sample contains around 26,000 delta-chain clones, roughly 29% of which appear only once. The sample was Vdelta1+ gamma-delta thymocytes from the thymus. The subset was: FACS-sorted CD3+ TCRalphabeta- TCRVdelta1+ TCRVdelta2- thymocytes. The receptor source for this set is a boy in the first two years of life who had congenital heart surgery.

This clone was recorded at least ten times. The chain employs TRDV1 and TRDJ1; TRDD3 matches at 11 bases. Looked up from germline, CDR1 is TSWWSYY and CDR2 is QGS. With 3 bases clipped from V and 2 bases from J, the junction kept 20 bases outside the gene matches. This CDR3 has 21 amino acids. Here the CDR3 DNA reads TGTGCTCTTGGGGACAAGGCCTTGTGGGTTGATGGGGGATACGGGACCGATAAACTCATCTTT. Its protein is CALGDKALWVDGGYGTDKLIF.

V and J are TRDV1 and TRDJ1; 13 bases align to TRDD3. Trimming cost V 0 bases and J 0 bases; bases outside gene matches: 28. The germline CDR1 and CDR2 sequences are TSWWSYY and QGS. The CDR3 is 26 residues long. CDR3 nucleotide sequence: TGTGCTCTTGGGGAACTGTTCGGGACCTACGGGACTGGGGGATACGCTTCTCAGGGGGACACCGATAAACTCATCTTT. Its protein is CALGELFGTYGTGGYASQGDTDKLIF.

This clone was counted a few times. The rearrangement links TRDV1 to TRDJ1; unclear D gene. From germline, CDR1 is TSWWSYY and CDR2 QGS. Trimming removed 2 bases from V and 0 bases from J, with 10 bases in between. The CDR3 consists of 15 residues. The DNA for the CDR3 is TGTGCTCTTGGGGAAAGCGGGCCGTACACCGATAAACTCATCTTT. Its translation: CALGESGPYTDKLIF.

This clone is medium-sized in the sample. At the DNA level, this CDR3 is encoded by other sequences in the same sample as well. V is TRDV1 and J is TRDJ1; a weak D match, TRDD3 (5 bases). From germline, CDR1 is TSWWSYY and CDR2 QGS. The CDR3 has 12 residues. Trimming pared 3 bases from V and 11 bases from J, leaving 13 bases between. For the CDR3, the DNA is TGTGCTCTTGGGGATCCTCCTGGGAACCTCATCTTT. This gives the protein CALGDPPGNLIF.

This clone has only a few counts. The rearrangement links TRDV2 to TRDJ1, with TRDD3 matching over 10 bases. The ends lost 7 bases at V and 0 bases at J; junction bases unmatched: 4. Germline V gene sequence: CDR1 GEAIGNYY, CDR2 EKD. The CDR3 consists of 14 residues. The DNA for the CDR3 is TGTGCCTGCGACTGGGGGATTCACACCGATAAACTCATCTTT. It codes for CACDWGIHTDKLIF.

This clone occurred a few times. This chain joins TRDV1 and TRDJ1; weak D call: TRDD3 (7 bases). Trimming removed 4 bases from V and 0 bases from J, with 45 bases in between. The germline gives CDR1 TSWWSYY, CDR2 QGS. The CDR3 totals 26 residues. The CDR3 DNA reads TGTGCTCTTGGGGGTGGGGTCTTGGCCTTCCACCTGCTGGGGGGTAGGCTTCGAGGTAACACCGATAAACTCATCTTT. Encoded protein: CALGGGVLAFHLLGGRLRGNTDKLIF.

The chain carries TRDV1 and TRDJ1, with TRDD3 identical over 11 bases. Trimming took 3 bases from V and 0 from J; bases not matched to a gene: 36. CDR1 TSWWSYY and CDR2 QGS come from the germline V gene. This CDR3 spans 27 amino acids. CDR3 DNA: TGTGCTCTTGGGGACCCCAATACAATACTCCACCTCCACTGGGGGATATTGGAGCTGGCGGACACCGATAAACTCATCTTT. It translates to CALGDPNTILHLHWGILELADTDKLIF.

The chain couples TRDV1 to TRDJ1; D call uncertain. The CDR3 is 17 amino acids. Trimming pared 3 bases from V and 0 bases from J, leaving 17 bases between. The V gene's germline CDR1 is TSWWSYY and CDR2 QGS. DNA of the CDR3: TGTGCTCTTGGGGACTTTACACGGCACCCGTACACCGATAAACTCATCTTT. It encodes CALGDFTRHPYTDKLIF.

In regard to this clone: Given a much more abundant clone one base away, this may be a read error. V is TRDV2 and J is TRDJ1; 7 positions match TRDD3. Germline V gene data show CDR1 as GEAIGNYY and CDR2 as EKD. CDR3 length: 20 amino acids. CDR3 nucleotide sequence: TGTGCCTGTGCCACCTTTGCTTTTGATTTCGTGGGGATAAGGACCGATAAACTCATCTTT. This translates into CACATFAFDFVGIRTDKLIF.

As concerns this clone: A much bigger clone sits one base away, suggesting this may be a read error. The sample holds other DNA sequences that translate to the same CDR3. The chain uses TRDV1 and TRDJ1, with 10 positions matching TRDD3. Germline CDR1 reads TSWWSYY; CDR2 reads QGS. The J segment lost 0 bases and the V segment lost 0 bases, leaving 13 bases of the junction unmatched. The CDR3 extends over 20 amino acids. CDR3 nucleotide sequence: TGTGCTCTTGGGGAACTAGCGGTTTGGGGGATACCCAGGTACACCGATAAACTCATCTTT. Its protein is CALGELAVWGIPRYTDKLIF.

This clone was counted a few times. The chain couples TRDV1 to TRDJ1; 7 nucleotides match TRDD3. The trim removed 1 base at V and 2 bases at J, leaving 7 bases unmatched. Germline V gene sequence: CDR1 TSWWSYY, CDR2 QGS. This CDR3 has 16 residues. The CDR3 protein is CALGEPTGVRTDKLIF. The DNA of the CDR3 is TGTGCTCTTGGGGAACCTACTGGGGTAAGGACCGATAAACTCATCTTT.

This clone was observed a single time. The rearrangement uses TRDV1 and TRDJ1; 10 bases map to TRDD3. The CDR3 is 19 amino acids. CDR1 is TSWWSYY, CDR2 QGS, per germline. The trim removed 3 bases at V and 10 bases at J, leaving 23 bases unmatched. CDR3 nucleotides: TGTGCTCTTGGGGACCCACAGGGGGGTTTACTACTGGGGGATTTAGGACTCATCTTT. Translating it yields CALGDPQGGLLLGDLGLIF.

The V and J genes are TRDV1 and TRDJ1; the D gene is possibly TRDD3 (8 bases). Trimming cost V 3 bases and J 0 bases, with 29 bases left between them. Germline V gives CDR1 TSWWSYY, CDR2 QGS. The CDR3 loop spans 21 amino acids. As DNA, the CDR3 is TGTGCTCTTGGGGACAAACCCATTTCCTACCTTCTGGGGGACTACACCGATAAACTCATCTTT. It translates to CALGDKPISYLLGDYTDKLIF.

This clone was seen only a few times. The chain combines TRDV1 with TRDJ1, with 9 bases that match TRDD3. V lost 1 base and J lost 10; bases outside the gene matches: 22. The germline gives CDR1 TSWWSYY, CDR2 QGS. The CDR3 spans 19 residues. The chain's CDR3 is CALGERLYTSTGGHGGLIF. CDR3 nucleotides: TGTGCTCTTGGGGAACGACTTTACACGTCTACTGGGGGACACGGCGGACTCATCTTT.

About this clone itself: A much bigger clone sits one base away, suggesting this may be a read error. Distinct nucleotide sequences in the sample also encode this CDR3. The rearrangement uses TRDV1 and TRDJ1, with D uncertain. The CDR3 spans 14 residues. Deletions cut 3 bases from V and 2 bases from J, with 10 bases between. Germline V gene lookup returns CDR1 TSWWSYY and CDR2 QGS. This CDR3 reads CALGDLRETDKLIF. Written as DNA, the CDR3 is TGTGCTCTTGGGGACCTCAGGGAGACCGATAAACTCATCTTT.

This clone was picked up a small number of times. The chain couples TRDV2 to TRDJ1, with 9 bases fitting TRDD2. The trim removed 9 bases at V and 10 bases at J, leaving 11 bases unmatched. The CDR3 spans 12 residues. The germline V gene encodes CDR1 GEAIGNYY and CDR2 EKD. The CDR3 protein is CARPLPTVILIF. In DNA, the CDR3 is TGTGCCCGACCCCTTCCTACCGTTATACTCATCTTT.

Details on this clone: Since a much larger clone is just one base distant, this may be a read error. The chain couples TRDV2 to TRDJ3, with no clear D. The CDR3 sequence is 16 residues long. Germline CDR1 reads GEAIGNYY; CDR2 reads EKD. The CDR3 sequence: CACDTVLKWDIRQMFF. CDR3 nucleotides: TGTGCCTGTGACACCGTCCTTAAGTGGGACATCCGACAGATGTTTTTC.

This clone was detected only a few times. The chain carries TRDV1 and TRDJ1, with 10 bases aligning to TRDD3. The CDR3 totals 25 residues. In germline, CDR1 is TSWWSYY, CDR2 QGS. Germline trimming cut 0 bases from V and 0 bases from J; bases unmatched to any gene: 28. CDR3 protein: CALGELCGTGPTPYWGIPHTDKLIF. The CDR3, as DNA: TGTGCTCTTGGGGAACTTTGCGGGACGGGTCCTACGCCGTACTGGGGGATTCCTCACACCGATAAACTCATCTTT.

Only a few counts were recorded for this clone. V is TRDV1 and J is TRDJ1, with 8 nucleotides matching TRDD3. The CDR3 contains 24 residues. The germline CDR1 and CDR2 sequences are TSWWSYY and QGS. With 0 bases clipped from V and 4 bases from J, the junction kept 31 bases outside the gene matches. This CDR3 is CALGELTSAFVIINSYWGFDKLIF. In DNA form, the CDR3 reads TGTGCTCTTGGGGAACTTACATCAGCCTTCGTCATCATAAACAGTTACTGGGGGTTCGATAAACTCATCTTT.

The chain joins TRDV1 to TRDJ1; weak D call: TRDD2 (9 bases). The germline V gene encodes CDR1 TSWWSYY and CDR2 QGS. This CDR3 comprises 23 residues. V gave up 0 bases and J gave up 6 bases, with 38 bases separating them. CDR3 loop: CALGELHQSFLQSGGPLGYKLIF. CDR3 in DNA: TGTGCTCTTGGGGAACTACATCAGTCCTTCCTACAGTCTGGGGGACCCCTCGGGTATAAACTCATCTTT.

This clone has only one observation. A much larger clonotype is one base distant, so this may be a read error. The V and J genes are TRDV1 and TRDJ1; TRDD3 matches at 9 bases. Germline CDR1 reads TSWWSYY; CDR2 reads QGS. This CDR3 comprises 18 residues. The CDR3: CALGDHLRPGGFSEKLIF. CDR3 DNA sequence: TGTGCTCTTGGGGATCACCTTCGTCCTGGGGGATTCTCCGAGAAACTCATCTTT.

In its sample, this clone ranks as medium-sized. Other DNA sequences in this specimen translate into the identical CDR3. The chain joins TRDV2 to TRDJ2, with TRDD3 matching 11 bases. The CDR3 has 17 amino acids. Germline V gene data show CDR1 as GEAIGNYY and CDR2 as EKD. Trimming took 0 bases from V and 4 from J; bases not matched to a gene: 6. The CDR3 here is CACDTVALGDTTAQLFF. The CDR3 coding sequence is TGTGCCTGTGACACCGTCGCGCTGGGGGATACGACAGCACAACTCTTCTTT.

To note about this clone: Different DNA sequences within this sample yield the same CDR3. The chain has TRDV1 and TRDJ1; D remains ambiguous. This CDR3 comprises 16 residues. In germline, CDR1 is TSWWSYY, CDR2 QGS. Trimming took 6 bases from V and 0 from J, leaving 17 bases between them. DNA of the CDR3: TGTGCTCTTGGAACAAAGGGACTAGGGGACACCGATAAACTCATCTTT. Protein product: CALGTKGLGDTDKLIF.

Comments on this clone: This specimen includes other DNA sequences encoding the same CDR3. This rearrangement joins TRDV1 to TRDJ1, with 8 bases identical to TRDD2. CDR1 is TSWWSYY and CDR2 is QGS in the germline V gene. The CDR3 has 17 residues. Trimming removed 3 bases from V and 8 bases from J; junction bases left unmatched: 17. The CDR3 region has the DNA TGTGCTCTTGGGGAGCTTTCTTCCTACATGGGGGGTAAAAAACTCATCTTT. This sequence encodes CALGELSSYMGGKKLIF.

The chain uses TRDV1 and TRDJ1; the match to TRDD3 covers 10 bases. The junction had 20 bases not matched to a gene; V was cut back by 0 bases and J by 1 base. This CDR3 is 22 amino acids long. Germline V CDR1 and CDR2: TSWWSYY, QGS. The CDR3 here is CALGELGLPFTGGWGLTDKLIF. The CDR3 coding sequence is TGTGCTCTTGGGGAACTCGGCCTTCCCTTTACTGGGGGATGGGGTCTCACCGATAAACTCATCTTT.

This clone was seen more than once but under ten times. A much larger clone is a single base away; this may be a read error. The chain is built from TRDV1 and TRDJ1; D possibly corresponds to TRDD3 (6 bases). V was shortened by 4 bases and J by 0 bases, with 18 bases between the two germline ends. Germline loops: CDR1 TSWWSYY, CDR2 QGS. The CDR3 contains 17 residues. In nucleotides, the CDR3 is TGTGCTCTTGGGGCTCCCTACGTAACTGGGTACACCGATAAACTCATCTTT. Its translation: CALGAPYVTGYTDKLIF.

The genes are TRDV1 and TRDJ1; 9 positions agree with TRDD3. Germline V gene sequence: CDR1 TSWWSYY, CDR2 QGS. The length of the CDR3 is 18 residues. With 1 base clipped from V and 0 bases from J, the junction kept 9 bases outside the gene matches. The CDR3 here is CALGERRGIPKYTDKLIF. CDR3 bases: TGTGCTCTTGGGGAACGGAGGGGGATACCGAAGTACACCGATAAACTCATCTTT.